This entry is about one T cell receptor (beta chain). These data are taken from a study of control samples from healthy donors and cancer patients. The germline gives CDR1 MNHEY, CDR2 SVGAGI. The CDR3 is made up of 15 amino acids. Trimming cost V 6 bases and J 1 base, with 16 bases left between them. Method: immunoSEQ multiplex PCR; TCRdb's copy keeps in-frame clones and lacks some. The sample lists under 300,000 clones; almost 85% were seen once. The receptor comes from an older woman with lung cancer. This chain links TRBV6-5 with TRBJ2-7; D is uncertain. The sequenced sample was PBMCs. CDR3 loop: CASRIDIRSSYEQYF. The DNA for the CDR3 is TGTGCCAGCAGGATCGATATCAGGTCTTCCTACGAGCAGTACTTC.